These 20 T cell receptor beta chains were all obtained from the same sample, sequenced in a study of blood T cell repertoires in COVID-19. The data were produced by immunoSEQ multiplex PCR, yet TCRdb's version contains in-frame clones alone and is incomplete. The sample shows approximately 250,000 clones, approximately 87% of them seen only once. Sample: peripheral blood. The receptors shown here come from a human donor in a cohort sampled during active COVID-19.

This rearrangement joins TRBV5-8 to TRBJ1-1; the D gene is possibly TRBD1 (5 bases). V lost 4 bases and J 0 bases, leaving 13 bases between the germline ends. Germline-derived CDR1 and CDR2 are SGHTS and YDEGEE. The CDR3 has 15 residues. CDR3 DNA: TGTGCCAGCAGCAGTACCAGGGTGATGAACACTGAAGCTTTCTTT. Its protein product is CASSSTRVMNTEAFF.

The rearrangement uses TRBV5-6 and TRBJ1-1, with 7 bases identical to TRBD1. V dropped 0 bases and J dropped 4; count of bases not matched to a gene: 12. The CDR3 runs 17 residues. Germline CDR1 is SGHDT and CDR2 is YYEEEE. The CDR3 nucleotides are TGTGCCAGCAGCTTGGCCCGGACAGGCCGTATAGGCACTGAAGCTTTCTTT. Translating gives CASSLARTGRIGTEAFF.

The chain is built from TRBV18 and TRBJ2-3; possible D gene TRBD1, 6 bases. V dropped 5 bases and J dropped 6 bases, with 21 bases sitting between them. This CDR3 region has 16 residues. Germline-derived CDR1 and CDR2 are KGHSH and LQKENI. The CDR3 spells CASSLAPGAPSDTQYF. The CDR3 DNA follows: TGTGCCAGCTCATTAGCCCCAGGGGCTCCGTCGGATACGCAGTATTTT. Supplemented by reference TRBV18 and TRBJ2-3, the full variable domain reads NAGVMQNPRHLVRRRGQEARLRCSPMKGHSHVYWYRQLPEEGLKFMVYLQKENIIDESGMPKERFSAEFPKEGPSILRIQQVVRGDSAAYFCASSLAPGAPSDTQYFGPGTRLTVL.

Regarding this clone: Compared with germline, one end of the junction differs, possibly owing to a read error. The chain recombines TRBV10-2 with TRBJ2-1, with 12 bases matching TRBD2. CDR1 and CDR2 (germline): WSHSY, SAAADI. The CDR3 totals 15 residues. The DNA of the CDR3 is TGCGCCAGCAGCGAGTTGACTAGCGGGAGTGGTCCGCAGTTCTTC. This encodes CASSELTSGSGPQFF.

The chain combines TRBV28 with TRBJ2-5; no firm D call. This CDR3 spans 15 amino acids. Germline V gene sequence: CDR1 MDHEN, CDR2 SYDVKM. V was shortened by 1 base and J by 5 bases, with 14 bases between the two germline ends. The CDR3 is CASSLSAVLVETQYF. The CDR3 DNA reads TGTGCCAGCAGTTTATCGGCGGTTCTTGTGGAGACCCAGTACTTC.

The chain carries TRBV6-5 and TRBJ2-3, with D perhaps matching TRBD2 (6 bases). The germline gives CDR1 MNHEY, CDR2 SVGAGI. CDR3 size: 13 residues. The V end was cut by 8 bases, the J end by 1 base, with 10 bases between. Here the CDR3 reads CASHPSGTDTQYF. DNA for the CDR3: TGTGCCAGCCACCCTAGCGGCACAGATACGCAGTATTTT.

The rearrangement links TRBV10-1 to TRBJ2-1; D is uncertain. The germline V gene has CDR1 WNHNN and CDR2 SYGVQD (reference sequence). This CDR3 has 16 amino acids. Trimming stripped 1 base from V and 0 bases from J, with 10 bases between. This CDR3 is CASSEWSISSYNEQFF. The CDR3 DNA reads TGCGCCAGCAGTGAGTGGAGTATTAGCTCCTACAATGAGCAGTTCTTC.

The chain recombines TRBV18 with TRBJ1-5, with D possibly matching TRBD1 (6 bases). The CDR3 extends over 14 amino acids. V lost 2 bases to trimming and J lost 6 bases, with 11 bases between them. Germline CDR1 is KGHSH and CDR2 is LQKENI. CDR3 nucleotide sequence: TGTGCCAGCTCACCATCTACAGGGCGTCAGCCCCAGCATTTT. It translates to CASSPSTGRQPQHF.

As DNA, the CDR3 is TGTGCCAGCAGCTCCTCGAATTCACCCCTCCACTTT. Translation: CASSSSNSPLHF. The chain combines TRBV7-9 with TRBJ1-6; D not resolved. Germline assignment: CDR1 SEHNR and CDR2 FQNEAQ (reference sequence). V was shortened by 4 bases and J by 7 bases, with 5 bases between the two germline ends. This CDR3 region has 12 residues.

J is TRBJ2-1 and V is TRBV6-5, with 11 positions matching TRBD1. The CDR3 has 13 residues. The J segment lost 12 bases and the V segment lost 4 bases, leaving 5 bases of the junction unmatched. CDR1 MNHEY and CDR2 SVGAGI come from the germline V gene. CDR3 sequence (DNA): TGTGCCAGCAGTTCGACCGGGACAGGGGGGCAGTTCTTC. It encodes CASSSTGTGGQFF.

This sequence joins TRBV5-6 and TRBJ1-3, with TRBD1 matching over 8 bases. CDR3 length: 17 residues. Germline CDR1 SGHDT, CDR2 YYEEEE. V lost 0 bases and J lost 0; bases outside the gene matches: 5. CDR3: CASSLVAGGFSGNTIYF. The DNA for the CDR3 is TGTGCCAGCAGCTTGGTCGCAGGGGGCTTCTCTGGAAACACCATATATTTT.

The chain combines TRBV27 with TRBJ2-3; tentatively, D is TRBD2 (5 bases). The V and J ends lost 5 bases and 2 bases respectively, with 11 bases between them. Germline CDR1 MNHEY, CDR2 SMNVEV (reference sequence). CDR3 length: 14 amino acids. Here the CDR3 reads CASSSGYYTDTQYF. The CDR3 DNA follows: TGTGCCAGCAGTAGCGGATATTACACAGATACGCAGTATTTT.

This clone came up a few times. The V and J genes are TRBV6-5 and TRBJ2-7; D unresolved. V was shortened by 2 bases and J by 4 bases, with 12 bases between the two germline ends. Germline loops: CDR1 MNHEY, CDR2 SVGAGI. There are 14 residues in the CDR3. The CDR3 loop reads CASSYGMLEYEQYF. The CDR3 nucleotides read TGTGCCAGCAGTTACGGTATGCTAGAATACGAGCAGTACTTC.

The chain joins TRBV6-5 to TRBJ1-3; possibly TRBD1 for D (6 bases). V dropped 6 bases and J dropped 8 bases, with 14 bases sitting between them. CDR1 is MNHEY, CDR2 SVGAGI, per germline. The CDR3 is 13 residues long. CDR3 in DNA: TGTGCCAGCAGCCATATACAGGGAGACACCATATATTTT. The encoded protein is CASSHIQGDTIYF.

The count of this clone is one. The rearrangement joins TRBV11-3 to TRBJ1-5; D call uncertain. The CDR3 consists of 16 residues. From germline, CDR1 is SGHNT and CDR2 YENEEA. V was clipped by 0 bases and J by 0 bases, with 9 bases between them. DNA for the CDR3: TGTGCCAGCAGCTTAGATATGGCAATTAGCAATCAGCCCCAGCATTTT. Its protein is CASSLDMAISNQPQHF.

The rearrangement joins TRBV10-3 to TRBJ1-2; D gene unclear. This CDR3 is built from 14 residues. Trimming pared 3 bases from V and 4 bases from J, leaving 12 bases between. Germline V gives CDR1 ENHRY, CDR2 SYGVKD. CDR3 sequence reads: CAISEQSISYGYTF. DNA for the CDR3: TGTGCCATCAGTGAACAGTCTATCAGCTATGGCTACACCTTC.

The chain recombines TRBV13 with TRBJ2-7, with 7 bases fitting TRBD2. J was trimmed by 1 base and V by 4 bases; bases with no gene match: 7. Per the germline V gene, CDR1 is PRHDT and CDR2 is FYEKMQ (reference sequence). The CDR3 runs 15 residues. The CDR3 nucleotides read TGTGCCAGCAGCTCTAAGAGGACTAGATCCTACGAGCAGTACTTC. This translates into CASSSKRTRSYEQYF.

The CDR3 DNA reads TGTGCCACCGGGGACAGCTACAATCAGCCCCAGCATTTT. Amino acids: CATGDSYNQPQHF. The chain combines TRBV19 with TRBJ1-5, with TRBD1 matching over 7 bases. V gave up 10 bases and J gave up 3 bases; unmatched junction bases: 6. The CDR3 runs to 13 residues. Per the germline V gene, CDR1 is LNHDA and CDR2 is SQIVND (reference sequence).

This sequence joins TRBV18 and TRBJ2-5; perhaps TRBD2 as D (6 bases). Germline V lookup: CDR1 KGHSH, CDR2 LQKENI. CDR3 length: 13 amino acids. V was pared by 3 bases and J by 5 bases, with 10 bases between. In nucleotides, the CDR3 is TGTGCCAGCTCACCGCGGGGTTCCGAGACCCAGTACTTC. As protein: CASSPRGSETQYF.

The chain carries TRBV14 and TRBJ2-6; a possible D gene is TRBD1 (6 bases). This CDR3 spans 14 amino acids. V was shortened by 7 bases and J by 2 bases, with 9 bases between the two germline ends. Germline loops: CDR1 SGHDN, CDR2 FVKESK. The CDR3 sequence is CASKWGPGANVLTF. The CDR3, as DNA: TGTGCCAGCAAATGGGGGCCTGGGGCCAACGTCCTGACTTTC.